This entry features one T cell receptor (beta chain) sequence. The antigen remains undetermined. Every patient had relapsed following autologous stem cell transplantation, and cohorts differed in brentuximab vedotin exposure. Sequencing was performed with immunoSEQ multiplex PCR; in TCRdb, only in-frame clones are kept and a portion is missing. There are some 23,000 clones in the sample; roughly three quarters occur only once, and 3% to 4% lies in the top ten. CDR1 is SEHNR and CDR2 is FQNEAQ in the germline V gene (reference sequence). With 5 bases clipped from V and 8 bases from J, the junction kept 6 bases outside the gene matches. The CDR3 totals 13 residues. These data belong to a study of PD-1 blockade in classical Hodgkin lymphoma. Study results and caveats: TCR diversity rose significantly by C4D1 in CD4+ but not CD8+ cells. No one has yet defined what causes the repertoire differences, which may be disease activity or prior therapy.

The sample was peripheral blood mononuclear cells (PBMCs), taken at baseline. The chain links TRBV7-9 to TRBJ2-1; 7 bases map to TRBD2. This TCR was sampled from a human donor with classical Hodgkin lymphoma. The CDR3 DNA reads as TGTGCCAGCAGCCACGGACTAGTCCATGAGCAGTTCTTC. It translates to CASSHGLVHEQFF. Variable domain in full (rest from reference TRBV7-9 and TRBJ2-1): DTGVSQNPRHKITKRGQNVTFRCDPISEHNRLYWYRQTLGQGPEFLTYFQNEAQLEKSRLLSDRFSAERPKGSFSTLEIQRTEQGDSAMYLCASSHGLVHEQFFGPGTRLTVL.